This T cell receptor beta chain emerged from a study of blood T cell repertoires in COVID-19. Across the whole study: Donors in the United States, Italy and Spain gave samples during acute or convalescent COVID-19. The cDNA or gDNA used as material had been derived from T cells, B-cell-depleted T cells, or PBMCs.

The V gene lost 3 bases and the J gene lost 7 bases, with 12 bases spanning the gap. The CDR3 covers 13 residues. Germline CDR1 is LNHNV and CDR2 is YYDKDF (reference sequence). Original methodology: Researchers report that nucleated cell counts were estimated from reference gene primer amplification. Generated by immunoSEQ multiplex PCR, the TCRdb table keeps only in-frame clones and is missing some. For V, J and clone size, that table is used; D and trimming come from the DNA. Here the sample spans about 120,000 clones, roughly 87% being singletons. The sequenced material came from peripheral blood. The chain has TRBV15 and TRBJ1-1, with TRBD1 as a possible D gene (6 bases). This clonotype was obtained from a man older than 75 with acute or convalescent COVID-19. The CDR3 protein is CATSRTLQGEAFF. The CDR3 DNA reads TGTGCCACCAGCAGGACCTTACAGGGTGAAGCTTTCTTT.